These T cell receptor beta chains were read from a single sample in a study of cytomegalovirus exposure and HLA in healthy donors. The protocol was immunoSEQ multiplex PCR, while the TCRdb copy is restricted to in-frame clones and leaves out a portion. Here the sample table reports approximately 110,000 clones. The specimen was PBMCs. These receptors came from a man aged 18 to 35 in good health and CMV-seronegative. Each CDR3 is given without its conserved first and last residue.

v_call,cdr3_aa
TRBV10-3,AISEAGTEGLLNYGYT
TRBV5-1,ASSPFRWGQGINEQF
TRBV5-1,ASSPPTGTGKNEQF
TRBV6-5,ASSLTGGRNEQF
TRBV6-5,ASRRKGQGLEQY
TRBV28,ASRTNLHEQY
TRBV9,ASSVGFRGSYNEQF
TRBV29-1,SVEGQGHGYT
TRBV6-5,ASRTTAGINYGYT
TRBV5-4,ASSSGRGLAVHDEQF